These 25 T cell receptor beta chains share one sample of origin, sequenced in a study of patients and donors after allogeneic stem cell transplantation. TCRdb ran MiXCR on the RT-PCR reads and lists one entry per CDR3 protein. Counted here are roughly 250,000 distinct CDR3 sequences, less than 15% occurring once; the ten biggest clones make up under 14%. Sequencing used blood, either unsorted or a sorted T cell fraction (not recorded which). The receptor source for this set is a human donor who was either an allogeneic HSCT recipient or a stem cell or donor lymphocyte infusion donor (not recorded which). It is not recorded whose cells these are; they may come from a transplant donor.

This clonotype was seen a few times. The chain recombines TRBV12-3 or TRBV12-4 with TRBJ2-7; D is ambiguous. There are 14 residues in the CDR3. Deletions cut 6 bases from V and 3 bases from J, with 15 bases between. This chain's CDR3 is CASSPSDYGYEQYF. For the CDR3, the DNA is TGTGCCAGCAGCCCCTCGGATTATGGCTACGAGCAGTACTTC.

V gene TRBV28 combines with J gene TRBJ1-1, with D possibly being TRBD1 (5 bases). The germline gives CDR1 MDHEN, CDR2 SYDVKM. This CDR3 comprises 14 residues. V lost 2 bases and J lost 0, with 7 bases in between. The CDR3 coding sequence is TGTGCCAGCAGTTTAATAGGGGTGAACACTGAAGCTTTCTTT. Its translation is CASSLIGVNTEAFF.

The V gene is TRBV19, the J gene TRBJ1-2; D is uncertain. The CDR3 covers 15 residues. CDR1 is LNHDA, CDR2 SQIVND, per germline (reference sequence). Deletions cut 1 base from V and 0 bases from J, with 9 bases between. The CDR3 DNA reads as TGTGCCAGTAGTATAGGAGGGAGATCTAACTATGGCTACACCTTC. Protein product: CASSIGGRSNYGYTF.

Only a few counts were recorded for this clonotype. The chain recombines TRBV11-2 with TRBJ1-2; 11 nucleotides agree with TRBD1. Germline CDR1 reads SGHAT; CDR2 reads FQNNGV. The V gene end was trimmed by 5 bases and the J gene end by 4 bases; junction bases not matched to a gene: 6. The CDR3 runs 15 residues. The CDR3 DNA sequence: TGTGCCAGCAGCGAGGACAGGGGGCTCGGCTATGGCTACACCTTC. Translated, it gives CASSEDRGLGYGYTF.

This chain uses TRBV30 with TRBJ1-1; D may be TRBD1 (6 bases). There are 13 residues in the CDR3. Germline CDR1 reads GTSNPN; CDR2 reads SVGIG (reference sequence). Trimming stripped 3 bases from V and 0 bases from J, with 8 bases between. The CDR3 coding sequence is TGTGCCTGGAGCCGGACAGTGAACACTGAAGCTTTCTTT. Translation: CAWSRTVNTEAFF.

In its sample, this clonotype was seen once. The gene calls are TRBV4-3 and TRBJ2-3; TRBD2 matches at 11 bases. Germline CDR1 LGHNA, CDR2 YSLEER. J gave up 4 bases and V 2 bases, and 5 bases lay outside the gene matches. The CDR3 is 16 amino acids. The CDR3 region has the DNA TGCGCCAGCAGCCAATCTAGCGGGGGGATGTCAGATACGCAGTATTTT. Its translation: CASSQSSGGMSDTQYF.

J is TRBJ2-4 and V is TRBV5-1; TRBD2 matches at 7 bases. Germline-derived CDR1 and CDR2 are SGHRS and YFSETQ. This CDR3 is 16 amino acids long. With V trimmed by 4 bases and J by 3 bases, 10 bases remained unmatched. DNA of the CDR3: TGCGCCAGCAGCCAGGACTGGGGGGAGGGCAAAAACATTCAGTACTTC. It encodes CASSQDWGEGKNIQYF.

This clonotype was seen more than once but under ten times. Here the CDR3 DNA reads TGTGCCAGCAGCCCCGGGGGGGATAGCAATCAGCCCCAGCATTTT. This encodes CASSPGGDSNQPQHF. This rearrangement joins TRBV5-5 to TRBJ1-5; tentative D call: TRBD1 (5 bases). Trimming took 4 bases from V and 0 from J, leaving 11 bases between them. Germline V gene sequence: CDR1 SGHKS, CDR2 YYEKEE (reference sequence). The length of the CDR3 is 15 residues.

This clonotype was recorded a few times. The V and J genes are TRBV19 and TRBJ2-2; possible D gene TRBD2, 6 bases. The CDR3 consists of 15 residues. The germline V gene has CDR1 LNHDA and CDR2 SQIVND (reference sequence). V gave up 5 bases and J gave up 3 bases, with 13 bases separating them. CDR3 nucleotides: TGTGCCAGTAGTCGGTCCCCGGGGGACACCGGGGAGCTGTTTTTT. It is translated as CASSRSPGDTGELFF.

In this sample, this clonotype turned up a few times. In DNA form, the CDR3 reads TGTGCCAGCAGCAACCGACAGGGGGGCTCCTACGAGCAGTACTTC. This encodes CASSNRQGGSYEQYF. The rearrangement links TRBV12-3 or TRBV12-4 to TRBJ2-7, with 9 positions matching TRBD1. V lost 6 bases and J lost 0; bases outside the gene matches: 6. CDR3 size: 15 residues.

V and J are TRBV6-5 and TRBJ1-4; D might be TRBD1 (6 bases). This CDR3 spans 17 amino acids. With 0 bases removed from V and 8 bases from J, the gap between germline ends came to 19 bases. Germline lookup yields CDR1 MNHEY and CDR2 SVGAGI. In nucleotides, the CDR3 is TGTGCCAGCAGTTACTCGGGGGTACCCACAGGGAGGGAAAAACTGTTTTTT. Protein sequence: CASSYSGVPTGREKLFF.

With respect to this clonotype: With a much larger clone just one base away, this may be a read error. The chain combines TRBV20-1 with TRBJ2-5; D may be TRBD2 (5 bases). CDR1 is DFQATT and CDR2 is SNEGSKA in the germline V gene (reference sequence). This CDR3 has 13 amino acids. The CDR3 loop reads CSANGESQETLYF. The CDR3 nucleotides are TGCAGTGCTAACGGGGAGTCCCAAGAGACCCTGTACTTC.

The chain joins TRBV12-3 or TRBV12-4 to TRBJ1-6; no firm D call. V lost 6 bases and J 0 bases, leaving 12 bases between the germline ends. This CDR3 is 16 amino acids long. CDR3 nucleotide sequence: TGTGCCAGCAGCTCAACCCGGAGCTCCTATAATTCACCCCTCCACTTT. It is translated as CASSSTRSSYNSPLHF.

This clonotype was detected a few times. This chain uses TRBV6-2 or TRBV6-3 with TRBJ1-2; D remains unclear. This CDR3 contains 15 residues. Germline assignment: CDR1 MNHEY and CDR2 SVGEGT. The V end lost 5 bases, the J end lost 4 bases, and 17 bases lay between the germline ends. Here the CDR3 reads CASSRLTGFAYGYTF. The CDR3 DNA is TGTGCCAGCAGTCGACTCACGGGGTTTGCCTATGGCTACACCTTC.

This clonotype appeared many times. The V call is TRBV28, the J call TRBJ1-2, with D unresolved. The CDR3 loop spans 15 amino acids. Germline V gene data show CDR1 as MDHEN and CDR2 as SYDVKM. The V end lost 7 bases, the J end lost 4 bases, and 19 bases lay between the germline ends. This chain's CDR3 is CASTPSLGDGYGYTF. CDR3 nucleotide sequence: TGTGCCAGCACCCCCTCTCTCGGGGATGGCTATGGCTACACCTTC.

The V call is TRBV12-3 or TRBV12-4, the J call TRBJ2-7; D is undetermined. This CDR3 has 14 amino acids. V gave up 8 bases and J gave up 4 bases, with 18 bases separating them. The CDR3 spells CASSPKGPYYEQYF. Here the CDR3 DNA reads TGTGCCAGCTCTCCGAAGGGCCCATATTACGAGCAGTACTTC.

The CDR3 bases are TGTGCCAGCAGCTTAGTAGACAATTCACCCCTCCACTTT. Its translation is CASSLVDNSPLHF. The V gene is TRBV7-6, the J gene TRBJ1-6; D uncertain. V lost 1 base and J lost 7, with 5 bases in between. Germline V lookup: CDR1 SGHVS, CDR2 FNYEAQ. The CDR3 contains 13 residues.

The chain is built from TRBV18 and TRBJ1-1, with D perhaps matching TRBD1 (5 bases). This CDR3 region has 13 residues. The germline V gene encodes CDR1 KGHSH and CDR2 LQKENI. Trimming left V 4 bases short and J 7 bases short, with 13 bases between. The CDR3 loop reads CASSRDRRDEAFF. Written as DNA, the CDR3 is TGTGCCAGCTCACGCGACAGACGCGATGAAGCTTTCTTT.

This clonotype has a handful of counts. The chain couples TRBV4-1 to TRBJ2-3; possibly TRBD1 or TRBD2 for D (5 bases each). This CDR3 is 17 amino acids long. V gave up 0 bases and J gave up 2 bases, with 15 bases separating them. Germline CDR1 MGHRA, CDR2 YSYEKL. CDR3 loop: CASSQDRLGADTDTQYF. The CDR3, as DNA: TGCGCCAGCAGCCAAGATCGTCTCGGGGCGGACACAGATACGCAGTATTTT.

At least ten counts were recorded for this clonotype. V usage is TRBV4-1 and J usage is TRBJ1-4; TRBD1 agrees at 9 bases. The CDR3 runs 20 residues. The V and J ends lost 3 bases and 0 bases, in that order; junction bases with no gene match: 14. Germline-derived CDR1 and CDR2 are MGHRA and YSYEKL. The DNA of the CDR3 is TGCGCCAGCAGCCATATCCGGACAGGGGCCATCATTACAACTAATGAAAAACTGTTTTTT. It codes for CASSHIRTGAIITTNEKLFF.

This clonotype was seen repeatedly, ten times or more. The gene calls are TRBV5-5 and TRBJ2-1; D is unresolved. The CDR3 loop spans 15 amino acids. The ends were cut back, 0 bases at V and 0 bases at J, with 7 bases in the middle. Germline V gene data show CDR1 as SGHKS and CDR2 as YYEKEE (reference sequence). The CDR3 coding sequence is TGTGCCAGCAGCTTGGACAGCAGCTCCTACAATGAGCAGTTCTTC. Amino acid sequence: CASSLDSSSYNEQFF.

This clonotype was seen many times. V and J are TRBV7-2 and TRBJ2-7; 15 positions agree with TRBD2. With V trimmed by 5 bases and J by 1 base, 6 bases remained unmatched. The CDR3 is 17 residues long. The germline CDR1 and CDR2 sequences are SGHTA and FQGNSA. The CDR3 region is CASSGGLAGGPSYEQYF. In nucleotides, the CDR3 is TGTGCCAGCAGCGGAGGACTAGCGGGGGGGCCGTCCTACGAGCAGTACTTC.

This chain uses TRBV20-1 with TRBJ2-2; 9 positions agree with TRBD1. The CDR3 contains 15 residues. V shed 3 bases, J shed 6 bases, and the junction held 8 bases outside the gene matches. Germline CDR1 is DFQATT and CDR2 is SNEGSKA (reference sequence). CDR3 loop: CSARMGQGFAGELFF. CDR3 DNA: TGCAGTGCTAGGATGGGACAGGGTTTTGCCGGGGAGCTGTTTTTT.

This clonotype appeared a few times. This rearrangement joins TRBV14 to TRBJ2-6; a weak D match, TRBD2 (5 bases). Germline V gene lookup returns CDR1 SGHDN and CDR2 FVKESK. V was clipped by 4 bases and J by 2 bases, with 9 bases between them. The CDR3 length is 15 residues. The CDR3 here is CASSLGNPGANVLTF. The CDR3 bases are TGTGCCAGCAGCCTCGGGAACCCTGGGGCCAACGTCCTGACTTTC.

This rearrangement joins TRBV21-1 to TRBJ2-7; TRBD1 is the table's D call and was not checked against the DNA. TRBV21-1 is noted as a pseudogene. This CDR3 has 16 residues. CDR3 protein: CASSKGGQGSLYEQYF. The CDR3 nucleotides read TGTGCCAGCAGCAAAGGTGGACAGGGAAGCCTCTACGAGCAGTACTTC.